The rows below give T cell receptor beta chains drawn from one sample of a study of cytomegalovirus exposure and HLA in healthy donors. The repertoire was sequenced with immunoSEQ multiplex PCR; TCRdb's copy has only in-frame clones and lacks some. The sample comprises some 80,000 clones, around 78% of which are singletons, and approximately 6% rests with the top ten. Sequencing was performed on PBMCs. The origin of the receptors is a man between 18 and 29 years old in good health and CMV-seropositive. CDR3s include the opening cysteine and the closing phenylalanine or tryptophan. D genes are given only for firm matches. Some rows mark clone size as missing; the rest say once, few, many or name a class of expanded clone.

j_gene	len	d_gene	v_gene	abundance	CDR3aa	CDR3nt
TRBJ2-6	16	.	TRBV5-1	.	CASSPGQNSGANVLTF	TGCGCCAGCAGTCCAGGCCAAAACTCTGGGGCCAACGTCCTGACTTTC
TRBJ2-7	15	.	TRBV7-9	.	CASSPPGASNYEQYF	TGTGCCAGCAGCCCCCCTGGTGCTAGCAACTACGAGCAGTACTTC
TRBJ2-2	17	.	TRBV28	.	CASSSPVIAANTGELFF	TGTGCCAGCAGTTCTCCGGTGATAGCGGCTAACACCGGGGAGCTGTTTTTT
TRBJ2-7	13	TRBD1	TRBV6-5	.	CASGWDSSYEQYF	TGTGCCAGCGGGTGGGACAGCTCCTACGAGCAGTACTTC
TRBJ2-7	15	TRBD2	TRBV7-6	.	CASSNIRTSAYEQYF	TGTGCCAGCAGCAATATCCGGACTAGCGCCTACGAGCAGTACTTC
TRBJ2-1	15	.	TRBV6-1	.	CASSPGHLSYNEQFF	TGTGCCAGCAGCCCCGGACACCTCTCCTACAATGAGCAGTTCTTC
TRBJ1-1	15	.	TRBV6-5	.	CASSPNAGLNTEAFF	TGTGCCAGCAGCCCTAATGCGGGGCTCAACACTGAAGCTTTCTTT
TRBJ2-3	14	TRBD1	TRBV7-9	.	CASSPRGITDTQYF	TGTGCCAGCAGCCCCAGGGGGATCACAGATACGCAGTATTTT
TRBJ1-5	14	TRBD1	TRBV2	.	CASTLGQGNQPQHF	TGTGCCAGCACCTTGGGACAGGGAAATCAGCCCCAGCATTTT
TRBJ1-1	13	.	TRBV9	.	CASSASGTTEAFF	TGTGCCAGCAGCGCCAGTGGTACCACTGAAGCTTTCTTT
TRBJ1-2	14	.	TRBV6-4	few	CASSPGGHNYGYTF	TGTGCCAGCAGCCCAGGTGGGCATAACTATGGCTACACCTTC
TRBJ2-5	13	.	TRBV9	.	CASRGAASGTQYF	TGTGCCAGCAGGGGAGCGGCCAGCGGGACCCAGTACTTC
TRBJ2-1	15	.	TRBV14	.	CASSHQGSPYNEQFF	TGTGCCAGCAGCCATCAGGGTAGCCCCTACAATGAGCAGTTCTTC
TRBJ1-4	17	TRBD1	TRBV4-1	once	CASSQDRQGATNEKLFF	TGCGCCAGCAGCCAAGATAGACAGGGGGCTACTAATGAAAAACTGTTTTTT
TRBJ2-7	13	.	TRBV7-2	.	CASSLKRAYEQYF	TGTGCCAGCAGCTTAAAACGGGCCTACGAGCAGTACTTC
TRBJ2-7	14	TRBD2	TRBV11-2	.	CASSWGTRGYEQYF	TGTGCCAGCAGCTGGGGGACTAGAGGCTACGAGCAGTACTTC
TRBJ2-2	18	.	TRBV4-1	.	CASSLSYLGARGSGELFF	TGCGCCAGCAGCCTTTCTTACCTAGGGGCAAGGGGTTCCGGGGAGCTGTTTTTT
TRBJ2-7	15	TRBD2	TRBV9	.	CASTAGGDRPYEQYF	TGTGCCAGCACGGCGGGGGGCGACAGGCCCTACGAGCAGTACTTC
TRBJ1-1	12	TRBD1	TRBV29-1	.	CSVRDSYTEAFF	TGCAGCGTTCGGGACAGTTACACTGAAGCTTTCTTT
TRBJ2-3	16	.	TRBV5-4	.	CASSSSRRQLTDTQYF	TGTGCCAGCAGCTCCTCTAGGAGACAGCTTACAGATACGCAGTATTTT
TRBJ2-1	15	.	TRBV25-1	.	CASTAAEPSYNEQFF	TGTGCCAGCACCGCGGCAGAACCCTCCTACAATGAGCAGTTCTTC
TRBJ2-7	17	TRBD2	TRBV4-1	.	CASSPQGLAGATYEQYF	TGCGCCAGCAGCCCCCAGGGACTAGCGGGAGCAACCTACGAGCAGTACTTC
TRBJ2-7	13	.	TRBV11-2	.	CASSLGTVYEQYF	TGTGCCAGCAGCTTAGGGACAGTTTACGAGCAGTACTTC
TRBJ2-4	15	.	TRBV4-1	.	CASSLTPGDLDIQYF	TGCGCCAGCAGCCTCACCCCGGGAGATTTAGACATTCAGTACTTC
TRBJ2-5	14	.	TRBV5-1	.	CASSLETDQETQYF	TGCGCCAGCAGCTTGGAAACAGACCAAGAGACCCAGTACTTC
TRBJ2-7	12	.	TRBV10-3	.	CAISDGGYEQYF	TGTGCCATCAGTGACGGGGGATACGAGCAGTACTTC
TRBJ2-7	15	TRBD2	TRBV7-9	.	CASSLQGLAGDEQYF	TGTGCCAGCAGCTTACAGGGACTAGCGGGAGACGAGCAGTACTTC
TRBJ2-4	15	.	TRBV25-1	.	CASSTPSGAKNIQYF	TGTGCCAGCAGTACACCGTCAGGGGCGAAAAACATTCAGTACTTC
TRBJ2-1	15	TRBD2	TRBV4-1	.	CASSQVGLAGEREFF	TGCGCCAGCAGCCAAGTGGGACTAGCGGGAGAAAGGGAGTTCTTC
TRBJ1-3	13	.	TRBV7-2	.	CASSLRHGNTIYF	TGTGCCAGCAGCTTGAGACATGGAAACACCATATATTTT
TRBJ1-2	15	TRBD1	TRBV6-1	.	CASSEATGQGYGYTF	TGTGCCAGCAGTGAAGCCACGGGACAGGGGTATGGCTACACCTTC
TRBJ2-7	14	TRBD2	TRBV6-1	few	CASNPRGGSYEQYF	TGTGCCAGCAATCCTCGGGGGGGGTCCTACGAGCAGTACTTC
TRBJ1-1	13	.	TRBV28	.	CASTVRQYTEAFF	TGTGCCAGCACCGTCCGACAGTACACTGAAGCTTTCTTT
TRBJ2-1	16	TRBD1	TRBV6-4	.	CASSDRGTGSYNEQFF	TGTGCCAGCAGTGACCGCGGGACAGGTTCCTACAATGAGCAGTTCTTC
TRBJ1-1	13	.	TRBV6-5	.	CASRGGGTSEAFF	TGTGCCAGCCGAGGGGGGGGGACCTCTGAAGCTTTCTTT
TRBJ2-4	14	TRBD1	TRBV5-1	.	CASSLDGQGYIQYF	TGCGCCAGCAGCTTGGATGGACAGGGGTACATTCAGTACTTC
TRBJ2-5	17	.	TRBV5-4	.	CASSLGASVAVRETQYF	TGTGCCAGCAGCTTGGGGGCGTCAGTAGCGGTTAGAGAGACCCAGTACTTC
TRBJ2-7	16	TRBD2	TRBV28	once	CASTGVLLAGGYEQYF	TGTGCCAGTACAGGGGTCCTACTAGCGGGAGGCTACGAGCAGTACTTC
TRBJ1-2	14	TRBD1	TRBV7-2	.	CASSPDRGGYGYTF	TGTGCCAGCAGCCCGGACAGGGGGGGGTATGGCTACACCTTC
TRBJ2-3	15	.	TRBV4-1	.	CASSQPDREEHTQYF	TGCGCCAGCAGCCAACCCGACAGGGAGGAGCATACGCAGTATTTT